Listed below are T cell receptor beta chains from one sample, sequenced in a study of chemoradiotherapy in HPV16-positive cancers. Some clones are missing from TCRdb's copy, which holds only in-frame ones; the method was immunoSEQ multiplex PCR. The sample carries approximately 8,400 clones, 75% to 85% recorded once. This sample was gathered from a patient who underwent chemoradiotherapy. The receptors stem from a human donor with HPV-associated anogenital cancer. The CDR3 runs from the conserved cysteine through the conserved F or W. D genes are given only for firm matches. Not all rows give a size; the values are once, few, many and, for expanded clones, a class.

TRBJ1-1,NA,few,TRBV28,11,CASGGNTEAFF,TGTGCCAGCGGTGGGAACACTGAAGCTTTCTTT
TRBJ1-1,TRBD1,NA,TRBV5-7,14,CASSTRTGGTEAFF,TGTGCCAGCAGCACTCGGACAGGGGGCACTGAAGCTTTCTTT
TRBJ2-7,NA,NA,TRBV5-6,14,CASSFGSRHREQYF,TGTGCCAGCAGCTTCGGTAGCCGCCACCGCGAGCAGTACTTC
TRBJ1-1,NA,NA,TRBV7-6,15,CASSLTWGDYTEAFF,TGTGCCAGCAGCTTAACGTGGGGTGACTACACTGAAGCTTTCTTT
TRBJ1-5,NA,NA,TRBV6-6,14,CASSLPGSNQPQHF,TGTGCCAGCAGCCTTCCAGGGTCCAATCAGCCCCAGCATTTT
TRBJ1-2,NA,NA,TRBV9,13,CASSPTGNYGYTF,TGTGCCAGCAGCCCCACAGGGAACTATGGCTACACCTTC
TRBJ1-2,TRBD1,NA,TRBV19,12,CASSRQGYGYTF,TGTGCCAGTAGTCGACAGGGTTATGGCTACACCTTC
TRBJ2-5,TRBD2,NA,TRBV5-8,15,CASSAGLAGAETQYF,TGTGCCAGCAGCGCGGGACTAGCGGGAGCCGAGACCCAGTACTTC
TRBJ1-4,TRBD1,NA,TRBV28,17,CASSSAYRGLTNEKLFF,TGTGCCAGCAGTTCCGCCTACAGGGGTCTCACTAATGAAAAACTGTTTTTT
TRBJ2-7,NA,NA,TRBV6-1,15,CASLEGRVSSYEQYF,TGTGCCAGCCTGGAGGGGCGGGTCAGCTCCTACGAGCAGTACTTC
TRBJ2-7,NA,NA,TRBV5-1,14,CASSLAGEVYEQYF,TGCGCCAGCAGCTTGGCAGGGGAGGTCTACGAGCAGTACTTC
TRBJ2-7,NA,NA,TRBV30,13,CAWPAFRLGEQYF,TGTGCCTGGCCCGCTTTTCGCTTGGGCGAGCAGTACTTC
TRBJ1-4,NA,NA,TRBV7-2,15,CASSPEGRINEKLFF,TGTGCCAGCAGCCCAGAAGGGAGGATTAATGAAAAACTGTTTTTT
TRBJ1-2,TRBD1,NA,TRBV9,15,CASSVDGQGNYGYTF,TGTGCCAGCAGCGTAGACGGACAGGGGAACTATGGCTACACCTTC
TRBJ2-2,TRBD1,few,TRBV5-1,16,CASSKRTGGGTGELFF,TGCGCCAGCAGCAAGCGGACAGGGGGAGGCACCGGGGAGCTGTTTTTT